This T cell receptor (beta chain) derives from a study of cytomegalovirus exposure and HLA in healthy donors. Study-wide findings and caveats: CMV serostatus was the sole immune exposure information available.

With regard to this clone: Its target is unknown.

The PCR contained 60 Vbeta and 13 Jbeta primers. Using immunoSEQ multiplex PCR, the repertoire was profiled, and TCRdb retains in-frame clones only, with some absent. The repertoire holds roughly 150,000 clones, with 70% to 80% as singletons. Sequencing was performed on PBMCs. This receptor was identified in a man aged 40-49 years in good health and CMV-seropositive.

CDR3 sequence: CASSLETPGSQYF. CDR3 nucleotides: TGTGCCAGCAGCTTGGAAACTCCGGGGTCCCAGTACTTC. V usage is TRBV5-4 and J usage is TRBJ2-5, with D perhaps TRBD2 (5 bases). Trimming shortened V by 0 bases and J by 9 bases, and 12 bases separated the two germline ends. The CDR3 consists of 13 residues. In germline, CDR1 is SGHNT, CDR2 YYREEE (reference sequence).